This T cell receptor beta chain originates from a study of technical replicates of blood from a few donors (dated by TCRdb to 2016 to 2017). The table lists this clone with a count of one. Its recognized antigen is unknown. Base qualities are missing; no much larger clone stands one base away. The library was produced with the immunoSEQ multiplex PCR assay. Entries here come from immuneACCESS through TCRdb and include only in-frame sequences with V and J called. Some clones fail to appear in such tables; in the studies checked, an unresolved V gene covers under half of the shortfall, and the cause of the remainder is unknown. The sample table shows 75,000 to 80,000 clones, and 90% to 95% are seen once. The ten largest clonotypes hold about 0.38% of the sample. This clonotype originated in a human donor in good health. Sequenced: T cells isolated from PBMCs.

The CDR3 corresponds to CASSPRLAGGENEQFF. The base sequence is TGTGCCAGCTCACCACGACTAGCGGGAGGGGAGAATGAGCAGTTCTTC. Recombination linked TRBV18 to TRBJ2-1; 14 of the junction bases match TRBD2. CDR1 KGHSH and CDR2 LQKENI are derived from the germline V gene. For this chain, trimming is 1 base at the V end and 7 bases at the J end, and the number of junction bases without a gene match is 3. Taken from cysteine to phenylalanine, the CDR3 has 16 residues. Just CDR3 DNA is preserved here, 48 bases in frame from base 1.